These 25 T cell receptor beta chains came from one sample sequenced in a study of cytomegalovirus exposure and HLA in healthy donors. The PCR had 60 Vbeta and 13 Jbeta primers. Clones were read by immunoSEQ multiplex PCR, and TCRdb kept only the in-frame ones, dropping some. Of about 150,000 clones listed, roughly four fifths are singletons. Sequencing was done on a sample of PBMCs. The receptors shown here come from a man aged 30 to 39 in good health and CMV-seronegative.

V and J are TRBV19 and TRBJ2-1; D ambiguous. V was trimmed by 8 bases and J by 2 bases, leaving 10 bases between them. This CDR3 is 13 amino acids long. CDR1 LNHDA and CDR2 SQIVND come from the germline V gene (reference sequence). The CDR3 spells CASGPKAYNEQFF. The DNA of the CDR3 is TGTGCCAGTGGGCCCAAGGCCTACAATGAGCAGTTCTTC. Filled out from reference TRBV19 and TRBJ2-1, the complete variable domain reads DGGITQSPKYLFRKEGQNVTLSCEQNLNHDAMYWYRQDPGQGLRLIYYSQIVNDFQKGDIAEGYSVSREKKESFPLTVTSAQKNPTAFYLCASGPKAYNEQFFGPGTRLTVL.

The chain combines TRBV28 with TRBJ2-1; 12 bases are shared with TRBD2. Germline trimming cut 8 bases from V and 9 bases from J; bases unmatched to any gene: 8. There are 14 residues in the CDR3. From germline, CDR1 is MDHEN and CDR2 SYDVKM. CDR3 sequence: CASWTSGNLPEQFF. The CDR3 nucleotides read TGTGCCAGCTGGACTAGCGGGAACCTCCCTGAGCAGTTCTTC.

The chain carries TRBV9 and TRBJ2-3; possible D gene TRBD1, 6 bases. Per the germline V gene, CDR1 is SGDLS and CDR2 is YYNGEE. V was pared by 4 bases and J by 2 bases, with 14 bases between. The CDR3 contains 15 residues. As DNA, the CDR3 is TGTGCCAGCAGCACTACAGGGTTAGTCACAGATACGCAGTATTTT. It translates to CASSTTGLVTDTQYF.

This clone has a single count. The rearrangement links TRBV6-5 to TRBJ1-6, with D hard to call. Germline loops: CDR1 MNHEY, CDR2 SVGAGI. V was cut by 5 bases and J by 2 bases, with 10 bases left in between. CDR3 length equals 15 residues. Here the CDR3 reads CASSPTLAYNSPLHF. CDR3 DNA sequence: TGTGCCAGCAGTCCGACGCTAGCCTATAATTCACCCCTCCACTTT.

The rearrangement links TRBV27 to TRBJ1-1; tentative D call: TRBD1 (5 bases). The V end lost 5 bases, the J end lost 0 bases, and 10 bases lay between the germline ends. The CDR3 contains 14 residues. CDR1 is MNHEY, CDR2 SMNVEV, per germline (reference sequence). The CDR3 DNA reads as TGTGCCAGCAGTCGGGCGGGGCTGAACACTGAAGCTTTCTTT. This translates into CASSRAGLNTEAFF.

This clone showed up just a few times. The V and J genes are TRBV5-4 and TRBJ2-3, with 12 bases aligning to TRBD2. The CDR3 consists of 16 residues. V gave up 2 bases and J gave up 4 bases; unmatched junction bases: 5. Germline values: CDR1 SGHNT, CDR2 YYREEE (reference sequence). CDR3 nucleotides: TGTGCCAGCAGCTTCCGGACTAGCGGGACTGCAGATACGCAGTATTTT. Protein: CASSFRTSGTADTQYF.

This clone is a singleton in its sample. Its ends do not fully match the called genes, so a read error is possible. The chain uses TRBV7-7 and TRBJ2-5; 10 nucleotides match TRBD2. The CDR3 has 16 amino acids. Germline V gives CDR1 SSHAT, CDR2 FNYEAQ (reference sequence). The CDR3 is CASSLGLAGVRETQYF. CDR3 coding DNA: TGTGCTAGCAGCTTAGGGCTAGCGGGAGTACGGGAGACCCAGTACTTC.

The V and J genes are TRBV5-1 and TRBJ2-1; 8 nucleotides line up with TRBD2. The CDR3 length is 15 residues. Trimming cost V 1 base and J 2 bases; bases outside gene matches: 2. From germline, CDR1 is SGHRS and CDR2 YFSETQ. The CDR3 region is CASSLRAGAYNEQFF. The CDR3 DNA is TGCGCCAGCAGCTTGAGAGCGGGAGCCTACAATGAGCAGTTCTTC.

The rearrangement links TRBV7-2 to TRBJ2-3, with 8 bases that match TRBD2. Germline V gene lookup returns CDR1 SGHTA and CDR2 FQGNSA. Germline trimming cut 5 bases from V and 3 bases from J; bases unmatched to any gene: 7. CDR3 length: 15 residues. In nucleotides, the CDR3 is TGTGCCAGCAGCCCCAGCGGGAGTAGGACAGATACGCAGTATTTT. This encodes CASSPSGSRTDTQYF.

The V call is TRBV6-5, the J call TRBJ1-1; possibly TRBD1 for D (5 bases). Per the germline V gene, CDR1 is MNHEY and CDR2 is SVGAGI. CDR3 length equals 14 residues. V gave up 2 bases and J gave up 6 bases, with 13 bases separating them. Here the CDR3 DNA reads TGTGCCAGCAGTTACGGCCAGGGTATCGCTGAAGCTTTCTTT. Amino acid sequence: CASSYGQGIAEAFF.

J is TRBJ2-4 and V is TRBV7-9; D gene uncertain. The CDR3 consists of 12 residues. The germline V and J ends were trimmed by 2 bases and 8 bases, with 7 bases remaining between them. Germline-derived CDR1 and CDR2 are SEHNR and FQNEAQ (reference sequence). The CDR3 region has the DNA TGTGCCAGCAGCTTACGAGATGACATTCAGTACTTC. It is translated as CASSLRDDIQYF.

The rearrangement links TRBV7-3 to TRBJ2-2, with unresolved D. The CDR3 is 14 residues long. Trimming shortened V by 3 bases and J by 3 bases, and 8 bases separated the two germline ends. The germline V gene encodes CDR1 SGHTA and CDR2 FQGTGA. CDR3 coding DNA: TGTGCCAGCAGCTTGCTCGGGTACACCGGGGAGCTGTTTTTT. This translates into CASSLLGYTGELFF.

This clone has just one count. This rearrangement joins TRBV28 to TRBJ1-5, with D possibly TRBD1 on 5 matching bases. Trimming cost V 1 base and J 0 bases, with 13 bases left between them. The CDR3 has 17 amino acids. In germline, CDR1 is MDHEN, CDR2 SYDVKM. The DNA of the CDR3 is TGTGCCAGCAGTTTATCCAGGGCAACTTATAGCAATCAGCCCCAGCATTTT. Amino acid sequence: CASSLSRATYSNQPQHF.

In its sample, this clone was seen a few times. The rearrangement links TRBV5-1 to TRBJ2-7; the match to TRBD2 covers 12 bases. The trim removed 6 bases at V and 2 bases at J, leaving 12 bases unmatched. Germline CDR1 is SGHRS and CDR2 is YFSETQ. The CDR3 length is 17 residues. DNA of the CDR3: TGCGCCAGCACCCTCTCGACCTGGACTAGCGGGACCTACGAGCAGTACTTC. Translation: CASTLSTWTSGTYEQYF.

This clone was observed once. The chain links TRBV2 to TRBJ2-7; TRBD1 is a possible D gene (6 bases). Germline CDR1 is SNHLY and CDR2 is FYNNEI. V was pared by 3 bases and J by 5 bases, with 17 bases between. This CDR3 comprises 15 residues. The CDR3 spells CASSERQGRSHEQYF. CDR3 DNA: TGTGCCAGCAGTGAGCGGCAGGGGCGCAGCCACGAGCAGTACTTC. The full variable domain, completed using reference TRBV2 and TRBJ2-7, is EPEVTQTPSHQVTQMGQEVILRCVPISNHLYFYWYRQILGQKVEFLVSFYNNEISEKSEIFDDQFSVERPDGSNFTLKIRSTKLEDSAMYFCASSERQGRSHEQYFGPGTRLTVT.

V and J are TRBV2 and TRBJ1-2; maybe TRBD1 (5 bases). Trimming stripped 2 bases from V and 13 bases from J, with 11 bases between. CDR3 length equals 11 residues. Germline lookup yields CDR1 SNHLY and CDR2 FYNNEI. The CDR3 protein is CASSEWGARTF. The CDR3 bases are TGTGCCAGCAGTGAATGGGGCGCTCGCACCTTC.

This rearrangement joins TRBV2 to TRBJ1-2; D might be TRBD1 (5 bases). V was cut by 6 bases and J by 6 bases, with 11 bases left in between. The CDR3 sequence is 12 residues long. CDR1 is SNHLY and CDR2 is FYNNEI in the germline V gene. CDR3 sequence: CASRQDNHGYTF. For the CDR3, the DNA is TGTGCCAGCAGGCAGGACAATCATGGCTACACCTTC.

This clone was seen just once. This chain joins TRBV19 and TRBJ1-5; D not resolved. Trimming cost V 3 bases and J 6 bases, with 18 bases left between them. Germline V gives CDR1 LNHDA, CDR2 SQIVND (reference sequence). The CDR3 is 16 amino acids. The DNA for the CDR3 is TGTGCCAGTAGTATCGGCAGGAGGAGTGCTGGTCAGCCCCAGCATTTT. Its protein is CASSIGRRSAGQPQHF.

This clone showed up just once. The same CDR3 also results from other DNA sequences found in this sample. This chain links TRBV9 with TRBJ1-5, with TRBD1 as a possible D gene (5 bases). The CDR3 length is 14 residues. With 3 bases removed from V and 9 bases from J, the gap between germline ends came to 16 bases. The germline V gene has CDR1 SGDLS and CDR2 YYNGEE. The DNA for the CDR3 is TGTGCCAGCAGCGAGAGCCCAGGGCCGCGGCCCCAGCATTTT. Encoded protein: CASSESPGPRPQHF.

This clone was recorded only once. The rearrangement joins TRBV19 to TRBJ2-1; 7 nucleotides line up with TRBD2. This CDR3 has 14 amino acids. Germline values: CDR1 LNHDA, CDR2 SQIVND (reference sequence). V lost 8 bases to trimming and J lost 3 bases; unmatched junction nucleotides: 7. CDR3 residues: CASAHVAGYNEQFF. The CDR3 DNA sequence: TGTGCCAGTGCCCACGTAGCGGGCTACAATGAGCAGTTCTTC.

The V gene is TRBV5-1, the J gene TRBJ2-7, with TRBD1 matching over 9 bases. Looked up from germline, CDR1 is SGHRS and CDR2 is YFSETQ. V was clipped by 2 bases and J by 5 bases; unmatched bases: 8. CDR3 length: 15 amino acids. The CDR3 nucleotides are TGCGCCAGCAGCTTCCCCGGGACAGGGTTAAACGAGCAGTACTTC. It codes for CASSFPGTGLNEQYF.

This clone was counted a single time. The chain is built from TRBV5-1 and TRBJ2-7; 12 bases align to TRBD2. The CDR3 loop spans 16 amino acids. CDR1 and CDR2 (germline): SGHRS, YFSETQ. The J segment lost 4 bases and the V segment lost 0 bases, leaving 5 bases of the junction unmatched. The DNA of the CDR3 is TGCGCCAGCAGCTTGGCGGCTAGCGGGAGGGTTTACGAGCAGTACTTC. It translates to CASSLAASGRVYEQYF.

The chain couples TRBV29-1 to TRBJ2-7; 8 bases agree with TRBD1. The CDR3 loop spans 14 amino acids. Trimming took 6 bases from V and 6 from J; bases not matched to a gene: 13. Germline V gives CDR1 SQVTM, CDR2 ANQGSEA. Written as DNA, the CDR3 is TGCAGCGTCCTTACCGGGACAGGACCAATCGAGCAGTACTTC. Its protein is CSVLTGTGPIEQYF.

This CDR3 is CAFQGAVGNTIYF. The CDR3 DNA reads as TGTGCCTTCCAGGGGGCAGTTGGAAACACCATATATTTT. The chain has TRBV30 and TRBJ1-3, with 8 bases that match TRBD1. V trimming: 7 bases; J trimming: 3 bases; junction bases outside the gene matches: 5. Germline values: CDR1 GTSNPN, CDR2 SVGIG (reference sequence). The CDR3 extends over 13 amino acids.

The V call is TRBV18, the J call TRBJ2-7; 9 bases are a match to TRBD2. V was clipped by 3 bases and J by 1 base; unmatched bases: 7. Germline CDR1 reads KGHSH; CDR2 reads LQKENI. This CDR3 is 16 amino acids long. DNA of the CDR3: TGTGCCAGCTCACCCGACGCGCGGGGGGGTTCCTACGAGCAGTACTTC. Translation gives CASSPDARGGSYEQYF. Combining the CDR3 with reference TRBV18 and TRBJ2-7 gives the whole variable domain NAGVMQNPRHLVRRRGQEARLRCSPMKGHSHVYWYRQLPEEGLKFMVYLQKENIIDESGMPKERFSAEFPKEGPSILRIQQVVRGDSAAYFCASSPDARGGSYEQYFGPGTRLTVT.